This T cell receptor beta chain was recovered during a study of control samples from healthy donors and cancer patients. This table comes from immunoSEQ multiplex PCR, and its TCRdb copy is limited to in-frame clones, with some not included. The sample has over 120,000 clones, 85% to 95% seen once; the top ten hold 12% to 15%. This CDR3 has 14 residues. Germline V CDR1 and CDR2: SGHTA, FQGNSA. V lost 2 bases, J lost 6 bases, and 1 base stayed unmatched. The sample holds one count of this clone. The chain recombines TRBV7-2 with TRBJ1-4, with TRBD1 matching over 9 bases. The specimen sequenced was PBMCs. This receptor was identified in a man aged 60 to 69 with colorectal cancer. CDR3 coding DNA: TGTGCCAGCAGCTTAAGGGACAGGGATGAAAAACTGTTTTTT. It codes for CASSLRDRDEKLFF.